These T cell receptor beta chains were read from a single sample in a study of blood T cell repertoires in COVID-19. Here immunoSEQ multiplex PCR was the method, and the copy in TCRdb shows in-frame clones only, minus some. The table shows more than 400,000 clones, with roughly 87% occurring only once. The material sequenced was PBMCs or T cells enriched from blood (not recorded which). The receptors originated from a man between 18 and 29 years old who had recovered from COVID-19. The CDR3 runs from the conserved cysteine through the conserved F or W. The order of the fields is CDR3 length, V gene, J gene, CDR3 protein.

len: 19
v_gene: TRBV28
j_gene: TRBJ1-3
CDR3aa: CASRGTGLTKKFSGNTIYF

len: 13
v_gene: TRBV7-9
j_gene: TRBJ2-1
CDR3aa: CASSPPAYNEQFF

len: 16
v_gene: TRBV6-1
j_gene: TRBJ1-3
CDR3aa: CASSEAYRAQGNTIYF

len: 11
v_gene: TRBV5-6
j_gene: TRBJ2-7
CDR3aa: CASSTGGEQYF

len: 14
v_gene: TRBV5-1
j_gene: TRBJ2-2
CDR3aa: CASSSRGVTGELFF

len: 16
v_gene: TRBV10-1
j_gene: TRBJ2-2
CDR3aa: CASSSQMKGDTGELFF

len: 15
v_gene: TRBV5-1
j_gene: TRBJ2-7
CDR3aa: CASSLDGTGTEEQYF

len: 15
v_gene: TRBV18
j_gene: TRBJ1-1
CDR3aa: CASSPPGTGRTEAFF

len: 17
v_gene: TRBV27
j_gene: TRBJ1-5
CDR3aa: CASSAAGSHFSNQPQHF

len: 18
v_gene: TRBV24-1
j_gene: TRBJ1-5
CDR3aa: CATSDKHFRGGWDQPQHF

len: 14
v_gene: TRBV6-4
j_gene: TRBJ2-1
CDR3aa: CASSRSGSADEQFF

len: 11
v_gene: TRBV10-3
j_gene: TRBJ1-2
CDR3aa: CAISQGIGYTF

len: 15
v_gene: TRBV5-1
j_gene: TRBJ2-2
CDR3aa: CASSWTGANTGELFF

len: 13
v_gene: TRBV28
j_gene: TRBJ1-2
CDR3aa: CASSKTVYYGYTF

len: 12
v_gene: TRBV7-9
j_gene: TRBJ2-3
CDR3aa: CASSPSTDTQYF

len: 15
v_gene: TRBV19
j_gene: TRBJ1-1
CDR3aa: CASSTGAEGNTEAFF

len: 14
v_gene: TRBV6-5
j_gene: TRBJ1-2
CDR3aa: CASSRPGTDYGYTF

len: 14
v_gene: TRBV5-8
j_gene: TRBJ1-1
CDR3aa: CASSFGGRTTEAFF

len: 16
v_gene: TRBV2
j_gene: TRBJ1-6
CDR3aa: CASSDRSGSYNSPLHF

len: 12
v_gene: TRBV3-1/TRBV3-2
j_gene: TRBJ2-1
CDR3aa: CASSSGGGGQFF

len: 16
v_gene: TRBV7-6
j_gene: TRBJ1-6
CDR3aa: CASSLDGGAYNSPLHF

len: 15
v_gene: TRBV9
j_gene: TRBJ1-2
CDR3aa: CASSSSGGEVYGYTF

len: 13
v_gene: TRBV7-9
j_gene: TRBJ2-7
CDR3aa: CASGRDRVYEQYF

len: 13
v_gene: TRBV4-1
j_gene: TRBJ1-2
CDR3aa: CASSPTGTYGYTF

len: 14
v_gene: TRBV28
j_gene: TRBJ1-2
CDR3aa: CASSVDRTSYGYTF

len: 19
v_gene: TRBV4-1
j_gene: TRBJ2-1
CDR3aa: CASSPIGLAGLSSYNEQFF

len: 15
v_gene: TRBV6-1
j_gene: TRBJ2-7
CDR3aa: CASSDIAGGRDEQYF

len: 13
v_gene: TRBV10-3
j_gene: TRBJ1-3
CDR3aa: CAISDTEGNTIYF

len: 18
v_gene: TRBV15
j_gene: TRBJ2-1
CDR3aa: CATSHRGDRGETYNEQFF

len: 15
v_gene: TRBV5-1
j_gene: TRBJ1-1
CDR3aa: CASSDVTGFNTEAFF

len: 13
v_gene: TRBV12-3/TRBV12-4
j_gene: TRBJ1-3
CDR3aa: CASLRGSGNTIYF

len: 13
v_gene: TRBV27
j_gene: TRBJ1-6
CDR3aa: CASSLSPVSGPHF

len: 16
v_gene: TRBV7-8
j_gene: TRBJ2-1
CDR3aa: CASSLAMRALYNEQFF

len: 20
v_gene: TRBV5-1
j_gene: TRBJ2-7
CDR3aa: CASSLEWRGRTSGRAGEQYF

len: 17
v_gene: TRBV4-1
j_gene: TRBJ1-3
CDR3aa: CASSQAGYRSSGNTIYF

len: 16
v_gene: TRBV12-5
j_gene: TRBJ1-1
CDR3aa: CASGLVGGSMNTEAFF

len: 15
v_gene: TRBV5-6
j_gene: TRBJ2-7
CDR3aa: CASSPRQGVSYEQYF

len: 13
v_gene: TRBV28
j_gene: TRBJ1-1
CDR3aa: CASLDRLATEAFF

len: 15
v_gene: TRBV28
j_gene: TRBJ1-4
CDR3aa: CASSVQDGAMGKLFF

len: 12
v_gene: TRBV25-1
j_gene: TRBJ1-1
CDR3aa: CASSVGTVGAFF

len: 15
v_gene: TRBV27
j_gene: TRBJ1-6
CDR3aa: CASSSGTGGLAPLHF

len: 17
v_gene: TRBV28
j_gene: TRBJ1-3
CDR3aa: CASSFSSSGSSGNTIYF

len: 14
v_gene: TRBV15
j_gene: TRBJ2-7
CDR3aa: CATSRVPSGGEQYF

len: 15
v_gene: TRBV6-1
j_gene: TRBJ2-3
CDR3aa: CASSEGLAGVYTQYF

len: 18
v_gene: TRBV7-9
j_gene: TRBJ2-3
CDR3aa: CASSTWTSGGPSTDTQYF

len: 15
v_gene: TRBV11-3
j_gene: TRBJ2-7
CDR3aa: CASSSTGTGVGEQYF

len: 14
v_gene: TRBV5-4
j_gene: TRBJ2-1
CDR3aa: CASSPPDRMNEQFF

len: 17
v_gene: TRBV14
j_gene: TRBJ2-7
CDR3aa: CASSQDGIRGVSYEQYF

len: 15
v_gene: TRBV9
j_gene: TRBJ1-1
CDR3aa: CASSEGTGGITEAFF

len: 13
v_gene: TRBV27
j_gene: TRBJ1-2
CDR3aa: CASSLGTFGGYTF

len: 16
v_gene: TRBV28
j_gene: TRBJ2-1
CDR3aa: CASSSVAGGLYNEQFF

len: 16
v_gene: TRBV5-1
j_gene: TRBJ1-1
CDR3aa: CASSFLSARGNTEAFF

len: 14
v_gene: TRBV5-1
j_gene: TRBJ2-1
CDR3aa: CASSLGTGNNEQFF

len: 17
v_gene: TRBV29-1
j_gene: TRBJ2-5
CDR3aa: CSVAGTGGHGSSETQYF